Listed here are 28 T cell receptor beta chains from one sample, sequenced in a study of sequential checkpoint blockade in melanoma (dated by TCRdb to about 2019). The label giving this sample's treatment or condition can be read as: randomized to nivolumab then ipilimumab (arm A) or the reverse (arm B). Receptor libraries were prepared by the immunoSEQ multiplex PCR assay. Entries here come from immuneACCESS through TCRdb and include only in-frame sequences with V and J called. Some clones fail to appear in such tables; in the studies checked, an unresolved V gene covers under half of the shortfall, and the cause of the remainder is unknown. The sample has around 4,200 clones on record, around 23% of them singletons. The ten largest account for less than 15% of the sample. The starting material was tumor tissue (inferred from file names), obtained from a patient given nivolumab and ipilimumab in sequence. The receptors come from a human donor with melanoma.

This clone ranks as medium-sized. The CDR3 bases are TGTGCCAGCCTCTATGGCAGGGGTGGTGAAGCTTTCTTT. Translation: CASLYGRGGEAFF. The chain joins TRBV12-5 to TRBJ1-1; D is perhaps TRBD1 (6 bases). Germline CDR1 reads LGHNT; CDR2 reads FRNRAP. This CDR3 contains 13 residues. The full variable domain, in which reference TRBV12-5 and TRBJ1-1 provide the parts outside the CDR3, is DARVTQTPRHKVTEMGQEVTMRCQPILGHNTVFWYRQTMMQGLELLAYFRNRAPLDDSGMPKDRFSAEMPDATLATLKIQPSEPRDSAVYFCASLYGRGGEAFFGQGTRLTVV.

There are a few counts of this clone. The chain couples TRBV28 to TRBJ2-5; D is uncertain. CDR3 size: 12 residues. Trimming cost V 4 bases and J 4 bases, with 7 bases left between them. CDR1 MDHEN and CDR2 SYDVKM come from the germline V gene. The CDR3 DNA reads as TGTGCCAGCAGTTCACCCTCAGAGACCCAGTACTTC. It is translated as CASSSPSETQYF.

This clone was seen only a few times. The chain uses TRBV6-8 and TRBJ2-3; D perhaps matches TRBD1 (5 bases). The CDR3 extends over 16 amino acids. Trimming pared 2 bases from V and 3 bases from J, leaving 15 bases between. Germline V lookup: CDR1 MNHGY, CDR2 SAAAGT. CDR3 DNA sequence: TGTGCCAGCAGTTACGGGGCAGGGCGAGTGACAGATACGCAGTATTTT. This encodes CASSYGAGRVTDTQYF.

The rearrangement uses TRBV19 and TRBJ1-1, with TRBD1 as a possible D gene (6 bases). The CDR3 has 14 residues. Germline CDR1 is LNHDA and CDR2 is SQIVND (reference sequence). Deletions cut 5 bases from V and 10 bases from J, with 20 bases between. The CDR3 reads CASSQGDTPVAAFF. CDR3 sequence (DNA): TGTGCCAGTAGTCAAGGGGACACCCCCGTCGCAGCTTTCTTT.

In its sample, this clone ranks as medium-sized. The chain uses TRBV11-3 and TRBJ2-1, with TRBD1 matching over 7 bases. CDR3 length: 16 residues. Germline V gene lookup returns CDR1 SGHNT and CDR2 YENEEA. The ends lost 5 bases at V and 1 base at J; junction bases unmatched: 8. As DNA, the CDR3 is TGTGCCAGCAGCACGACCGGGACAGCATCCTACAATGAGCAGTTCTTC. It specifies CASSTTGTASYNEQFF.

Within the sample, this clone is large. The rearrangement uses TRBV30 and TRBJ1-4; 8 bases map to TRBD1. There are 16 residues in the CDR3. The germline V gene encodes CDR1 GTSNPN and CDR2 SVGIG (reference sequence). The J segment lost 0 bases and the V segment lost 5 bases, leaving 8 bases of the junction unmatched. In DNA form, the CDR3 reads TGTGCCTGGTCCCGGGACAGGCTTGCAACTAATGAAAAACTGTTTTTT. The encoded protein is CAWSRDRLATNEKLFF.

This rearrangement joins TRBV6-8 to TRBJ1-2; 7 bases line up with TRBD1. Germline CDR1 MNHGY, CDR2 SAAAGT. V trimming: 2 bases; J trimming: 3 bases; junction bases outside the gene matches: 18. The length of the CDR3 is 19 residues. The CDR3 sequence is CASSYEARTTQGRDYGYTF. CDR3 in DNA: TGTGCCAGCAGTTACGAGGCCCGCACGACACAGGGGCGGGACTATGGCTACACCTTC.

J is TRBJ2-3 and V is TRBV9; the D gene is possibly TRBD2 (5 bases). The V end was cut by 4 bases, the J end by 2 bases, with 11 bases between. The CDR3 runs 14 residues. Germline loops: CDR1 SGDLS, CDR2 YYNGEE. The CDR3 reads CASSPTGDTDTQYF. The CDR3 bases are TGTGCCAGCAGCCCGACCGGGGACACAGATACGCAGTATTTT.

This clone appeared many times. The CDR3 is CASSLWAGTGYGYTF. The CDR3 bases are TGTGCCAGCAGCTTATGGGCCGGGACAGGATATGGCTACACCTTC. The J gene is TRBJ1-2, the V gene TRBV11-3; 8 bases map to TRBD1. This CDR3 is 15 amino acids long. Per the germline V gene, CDR1 is SGHNT and CDR2 is YENEEA. The junction had 7 bases not matched to a gene; V was cut back by 2 bases and J by 5 bases. The full variable domain, its missing parts supplied by reference TRBV11-3 and TRBJ1-2, is EAGVVQSPRYKIIEKKQPVAFWCNPISGHNTLYWYLQNLGQGPELLIRYENEEAVDDSQLPKDRFSAERLKGVDSTLKIQPAELGDSAVYLCASSLWAGTGYGYTFGSGTRLTVV.

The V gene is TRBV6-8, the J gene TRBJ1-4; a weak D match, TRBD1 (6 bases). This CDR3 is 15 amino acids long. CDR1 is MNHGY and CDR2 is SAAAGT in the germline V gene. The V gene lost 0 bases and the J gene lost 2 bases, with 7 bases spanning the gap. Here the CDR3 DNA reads TGTGCCAGCAGTTACTCAGACAGGACTAATGAAAAACTGTTTTTT. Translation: CASSYSDRTNEKLFF.

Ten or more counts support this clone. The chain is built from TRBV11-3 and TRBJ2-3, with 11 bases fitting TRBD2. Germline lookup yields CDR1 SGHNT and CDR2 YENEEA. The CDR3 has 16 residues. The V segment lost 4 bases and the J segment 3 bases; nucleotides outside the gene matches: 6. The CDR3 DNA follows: TGTGCCAGCAGCTGGGTGACTAGCGGGGATACAGATACGCAGTATTTT. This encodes CASSWVTSGDTDTQYF.

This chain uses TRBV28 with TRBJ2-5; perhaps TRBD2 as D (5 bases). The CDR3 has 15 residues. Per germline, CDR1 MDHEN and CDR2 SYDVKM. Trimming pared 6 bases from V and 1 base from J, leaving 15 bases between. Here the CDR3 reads CASRLLVARQETQYF. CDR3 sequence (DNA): TGTGCCAGCAGGCTACTAGTGGCCCGCCAAGAGACCCAGTACTTC.

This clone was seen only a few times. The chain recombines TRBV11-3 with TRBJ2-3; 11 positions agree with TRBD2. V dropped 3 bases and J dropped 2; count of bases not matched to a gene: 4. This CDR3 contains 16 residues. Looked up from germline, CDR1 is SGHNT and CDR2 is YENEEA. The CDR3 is CASSFLTSGDTDTQYF. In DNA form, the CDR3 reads TGTGCCAGCAGCTTTTTGACTAGCGGGGACACAGATACGCAGTATTTT.

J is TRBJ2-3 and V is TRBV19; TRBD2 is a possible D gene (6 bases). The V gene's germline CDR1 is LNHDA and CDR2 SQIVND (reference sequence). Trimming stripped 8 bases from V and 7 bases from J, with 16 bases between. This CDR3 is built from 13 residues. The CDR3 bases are TGTGCCAGTGCGGGGCACGGGTATTATACGCAGTATTTT. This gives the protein CASAGHGYYTQYF.

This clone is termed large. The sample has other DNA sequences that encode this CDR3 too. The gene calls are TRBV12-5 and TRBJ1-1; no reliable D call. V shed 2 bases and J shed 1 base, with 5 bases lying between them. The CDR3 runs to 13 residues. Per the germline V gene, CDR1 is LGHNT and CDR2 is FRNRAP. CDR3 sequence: CASGLTGNTEAFF. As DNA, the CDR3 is TGTGCTAGTGGTTTGACGGGGAACACTGAAGCTTTCTTT.

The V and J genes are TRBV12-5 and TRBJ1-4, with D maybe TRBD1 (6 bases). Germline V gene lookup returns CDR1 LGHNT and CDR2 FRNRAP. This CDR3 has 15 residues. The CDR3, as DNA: TGTGCCAGCACTAGAATCCAGGGGCTGCGGGAAAAACTGTTTTTT. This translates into CASTRIQGLREKLFF.

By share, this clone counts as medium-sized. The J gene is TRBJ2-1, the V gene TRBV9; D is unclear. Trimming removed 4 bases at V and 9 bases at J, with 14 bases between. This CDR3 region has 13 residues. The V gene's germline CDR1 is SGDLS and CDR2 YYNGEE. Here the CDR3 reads CASSPTPLGEQFF. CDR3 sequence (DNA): TGTGCCAGCAGCCCCACCCCGTTGGGTGAGCAGTTCTTC.

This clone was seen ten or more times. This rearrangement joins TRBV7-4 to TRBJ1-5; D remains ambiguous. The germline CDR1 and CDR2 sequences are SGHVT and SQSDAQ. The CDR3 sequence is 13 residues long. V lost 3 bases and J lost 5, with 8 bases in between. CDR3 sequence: CASSFGRDQPQHF. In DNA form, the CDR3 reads TGTGCCAGCAGCTTTGGGCGGGATCAGCCCCAGCATTTT.

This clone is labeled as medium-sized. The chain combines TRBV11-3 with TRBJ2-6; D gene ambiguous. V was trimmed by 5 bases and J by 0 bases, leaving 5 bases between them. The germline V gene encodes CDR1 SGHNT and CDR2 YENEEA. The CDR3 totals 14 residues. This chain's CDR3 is CASSQLSGANVLTF. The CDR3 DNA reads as TGTGCCAGCAGCCAACTCTCTGGGGCCAACGTCCTGACTTTC.

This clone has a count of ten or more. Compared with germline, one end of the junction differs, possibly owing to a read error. CDR3 nucleotides: TGTGCCAGCAGCTTAGTCCCTCAACAGGGAGCCCCACGTCTCTTC. It is translated as CASSLVPQQGAPRLF. The rearrangement joins TRBV11-3 to TRBJ2-7; possible D gene TRBD1, 6 bases. This CDR3 has 15 amino acids. The germline CDR1 and CDR2 sequences are SGHNT and YENEEA.

CDR3 nucleotide sequence: TGTGCCAGCAGTTTTGGGGGGACTAGCACAGATACGCAGTATTTT. It translates to CASSFGGTSTDTQYF. V gene TRBV6-8 combines with J gene TRBJ2-3, with a possible D match to TRBD2 (6 bases). The CDR3 runs to 15 residues. V lost 4 bases to trimming and J lost 0 bases, with 11 bases between them. CDR1 is MNHGY, CDR2 SAAAGT, per germline.

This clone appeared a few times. In DNA form, the CDR3 reads TGCGCCAGCAGCCAGGGAACAGGGCGGCAAGAGACCCAGTACTTC. It codes for CASSQGTGRQETQYF. V and J are TRBV23-1 and TRBJ2-5; D is possibly TRBD1 (6 bases). TRBV23-1 belongs to the ORF category, with a function that is uncertain. The CDR3 is made up of 15 amino acids. Trimming left V 6 bases short and J 2 bases short, with 16 bases between.

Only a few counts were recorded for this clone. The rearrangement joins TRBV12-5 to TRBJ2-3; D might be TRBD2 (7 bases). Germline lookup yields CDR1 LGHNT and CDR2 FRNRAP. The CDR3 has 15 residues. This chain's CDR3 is CASTLFGGGQDTQYF. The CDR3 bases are TGTGCCAGCACTCTATTTGGCGGGGGCCAAGATACGCAGTATTTT.

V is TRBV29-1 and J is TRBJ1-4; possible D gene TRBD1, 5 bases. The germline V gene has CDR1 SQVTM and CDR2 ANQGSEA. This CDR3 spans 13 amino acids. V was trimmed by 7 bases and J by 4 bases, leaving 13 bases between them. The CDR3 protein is CSAGRSGNEKLFF. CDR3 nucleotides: TGCAGCGCAGGGCGGAGTGGTAATGAAAAACTGTTTTTT.

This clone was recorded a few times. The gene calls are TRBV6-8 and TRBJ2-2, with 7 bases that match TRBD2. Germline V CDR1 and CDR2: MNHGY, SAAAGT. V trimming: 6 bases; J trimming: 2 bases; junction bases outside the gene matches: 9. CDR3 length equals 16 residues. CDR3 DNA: TGTGCCAGCAGGGGGAGGCGGGGGACTAACACCGGGGAGCTGTTTTTT. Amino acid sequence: CASRGRRGTNTGELFF.

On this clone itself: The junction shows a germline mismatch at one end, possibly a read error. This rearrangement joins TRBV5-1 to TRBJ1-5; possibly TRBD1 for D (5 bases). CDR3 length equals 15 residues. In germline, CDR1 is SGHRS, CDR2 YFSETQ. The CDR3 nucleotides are TGCGCCAGCAGTTTGGGACCGGACGGAGGGGAGCCCCAGCATTTT. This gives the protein CASSLGPDGGEPQHF.

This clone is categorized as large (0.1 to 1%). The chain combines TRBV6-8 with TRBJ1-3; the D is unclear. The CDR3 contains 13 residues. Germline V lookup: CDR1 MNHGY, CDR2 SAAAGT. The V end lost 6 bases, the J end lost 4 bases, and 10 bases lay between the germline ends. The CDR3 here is CASRSPGGNTIYF. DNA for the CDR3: TGTGCCAGCAGATCCCCCGGGGGAAACACCATATATTTT.

CDR3 sequence: CAWSVQLGFQPQHF. Written as DNA, the CDR3 is TGTGCCTGGAGTGTACAGCTGGGATTTCAGCCCCAGCATTTT. The chain couples TRBV30 to TRBJ1-5; D not certain. The germline gives CDR1 GTSNPN, CDR2 SVGIG (reference sequence). The CDR3 is 14 residues long. The ends were cut back, 0 bases at V and 6 bases at J, with 12 bases in the middle.